Listed below are T cell receptor beta chains from one sample, sequenced in a study of T cells after yellow fever vaccination. TCRdb independently ran MiXCR on the 5' RACE reads; one entry per CDR3 protein. The repertoire includes about 240,000 distinct CDR3 sequences, 6.9% of them detected once, and about 0.85% sits in the top ten. Sample: CD4+ T cells sorted from PBMCs, taken 15 days after the yellow fever booster vaccination. Receptor source: a man aged 25-40 years who received the YFV17D yellow fever vaccine. The conserved cysteine and the conserved F or W are not part of the CDR3 here. The D gene is left open where the match is weak.

cdr3_aa	d_call	v_call	j_call
ASSLDYGNYVYGYT	NA	TRBV7-2	TRBJ1-2
SVGGQALFEQY	TRBD1	TRBV29-1	TRBJ2-7
ASRIGTRVTGELF	TRBD2	TRBV7-2	TRBJ2-2
ASSHRLAGGYEQF	TRBD2	TRBV4-3	TRBJ2-1
ASSLSGGWGQPQH	TRBD1	TRBV5-6	TRBJ1-5
ASTLDRSTNEKLF	NA	TRBV7-2	TRBJ1-4
ASSLVRAYEQY	NA	TRBV12-3/TRBV12-4	TRBJ2-7
ASSDPGLMQETQY	NA	TRBV25-1	TRBJ2-5
ASSLRGAGENYGYT	NA	TRBV7-2	TRBJ1-2
ASSPSPTGTSGRTDTQY	TRBD2	TRBV27	TRBJ2-3
ASSGGSYNEQF	TRBD1	TRBV3-1	TRBJ2-1
SARGQLADEQY	TRBD1	TRBV29-1	TRBJ2-7
ASSTVQGRNTEAF	NA	TRBV19	TRBJ1-1
ASSPAGSSGSHGEQY	NA	TRBV18	TRBJ2-7
SARDPSTSGANVLT	NA	TRBV20-1	TRBJ2-6
ASSLSGGRAYNEQF	TRBD2	TRBV12-3/TRBV12-4	TRBJ2-1
ASSQGSLAFTDTQY	NA	TRBV4-3	TRBJ2-3
ASSSRVGGGYT	NA	TRBV7-2	TRBJ1-2
ASSLLEETQY	NA	TRBV7-2	TRBJ2-5
SARSKVGELF	NA	TRBV20-1	TRBJ2-2
ATSTTWGYT	NA	TRBV15	TRBJ1-2
ASSYPRDEKLF	NA	TRBV6-8	TRBJ1-4
AWTSRRGEYEQY	NA	TRBV30	TRBJ2-7
ASSQGTRGWANVLT	TRBD2	TRBV6-2/TRBV6-3	TRBJ2-6
SARGTANTGELF	NA	TRBV20-1	TRBJ2-2
SARDAGLSTDTQY	NA	TRBV20-1	TRBJ2-3
ASVRAGVRETQY	TRBD2	TRBV7-2	TRBJ2-5
ASSTGTRVF	TRBD2	TRBV5-1	TRBJ2-1
ASSLVRELETQY	TRBD2	TRBV7-2	TRBJ2-5
ASSLRGRGAGGQDEQF	TRBD2	TRBV7-9	TRBJ2-1
ASNPGKPYEQY	NA	TRBV12-3/TRBV12-4	TRBJ2-7
ASSTTISTDTQY	NA	TRBV18	TRBJ2-3
ASSDYFFRGADQPQH	NA	TRBV6-1	TRBJ1-5
ASSLGTGVGPQH	TRBD1	TRBV12-3/TRBV12-4	TRBJ1-5
ASSLNFQDPSYEQY	NA	TRBV7-2	TRBJ2-7
ASTKEETQY	NA	TRBV6-2/TRBV6-3	TRBJ2-5